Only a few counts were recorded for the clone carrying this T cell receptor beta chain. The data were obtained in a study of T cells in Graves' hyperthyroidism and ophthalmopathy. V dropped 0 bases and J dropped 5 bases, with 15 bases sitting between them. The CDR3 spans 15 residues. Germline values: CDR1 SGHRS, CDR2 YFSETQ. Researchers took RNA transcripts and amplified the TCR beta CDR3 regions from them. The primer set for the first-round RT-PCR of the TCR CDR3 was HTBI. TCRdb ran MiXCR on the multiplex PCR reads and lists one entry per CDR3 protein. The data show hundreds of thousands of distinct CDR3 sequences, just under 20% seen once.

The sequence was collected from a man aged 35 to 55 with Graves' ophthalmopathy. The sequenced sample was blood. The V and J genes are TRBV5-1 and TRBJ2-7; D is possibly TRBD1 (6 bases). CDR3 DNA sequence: TGCGCCAGCAGCTTGGAAGACAGGTCGTGGGACGAGCAGTACTTC. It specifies CASSLEDRSWDEQYF.